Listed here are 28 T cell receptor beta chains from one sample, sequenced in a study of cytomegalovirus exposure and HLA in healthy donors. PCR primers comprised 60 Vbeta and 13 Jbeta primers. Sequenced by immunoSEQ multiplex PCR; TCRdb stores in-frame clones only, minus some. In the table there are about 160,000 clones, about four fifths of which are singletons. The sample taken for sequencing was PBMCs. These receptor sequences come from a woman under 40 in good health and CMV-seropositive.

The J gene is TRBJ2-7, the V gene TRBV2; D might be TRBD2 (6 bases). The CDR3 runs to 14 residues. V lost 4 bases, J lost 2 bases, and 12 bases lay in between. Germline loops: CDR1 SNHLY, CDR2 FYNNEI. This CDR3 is CASSAGTATYEQYF. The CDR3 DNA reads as TGTGCCAGCAGTGCTGGGACTGCAACCTACGAGCAGTACTTC. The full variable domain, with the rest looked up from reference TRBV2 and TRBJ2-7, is EPEVTQTPSHQVTQMGQEVILRCVPISNHLYFYWYRQILGQKVEFLVSFYNNEISEKSEIFDDQFSVERPDGSNFTLKIRSTKLEDSAMYFCASSAGTATYEQYFGPGTRLTVT.

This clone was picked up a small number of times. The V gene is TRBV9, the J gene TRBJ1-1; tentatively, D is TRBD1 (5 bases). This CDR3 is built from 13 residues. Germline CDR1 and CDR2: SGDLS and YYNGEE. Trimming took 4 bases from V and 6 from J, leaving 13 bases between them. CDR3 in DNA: TGTGCCAGCAGCTACTTTGACAGCTCTGAAGCTTTCTTT. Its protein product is CASSYFDSSEAFF.

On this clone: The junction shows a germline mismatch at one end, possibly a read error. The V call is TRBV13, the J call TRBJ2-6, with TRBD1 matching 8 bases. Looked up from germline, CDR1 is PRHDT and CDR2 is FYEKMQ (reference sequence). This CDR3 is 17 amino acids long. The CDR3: CASRSGGGPSRANVLTF. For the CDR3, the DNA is TGTGCCAGCAGATCAGGGGGCGGCCCCTCTAGGGCCAACGTCCTGACTTTC.

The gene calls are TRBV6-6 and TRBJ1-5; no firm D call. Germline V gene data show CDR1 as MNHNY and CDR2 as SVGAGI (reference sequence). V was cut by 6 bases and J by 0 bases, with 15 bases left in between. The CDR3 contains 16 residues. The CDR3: CASRSTGSYSNQPQHF. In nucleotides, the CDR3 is TGTGCCAGCAGATCGACCGGGAGTTATAGCAATCAGCCCCAGCATTTT.

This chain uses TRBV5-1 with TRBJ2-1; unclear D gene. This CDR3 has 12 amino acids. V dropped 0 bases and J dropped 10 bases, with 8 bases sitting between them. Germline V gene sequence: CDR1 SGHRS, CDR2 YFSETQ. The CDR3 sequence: CASSLVNLEQFF. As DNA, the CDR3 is TGCGCCAGCAGCTTGGTAAATCTAGAGCAGTTCTTC.

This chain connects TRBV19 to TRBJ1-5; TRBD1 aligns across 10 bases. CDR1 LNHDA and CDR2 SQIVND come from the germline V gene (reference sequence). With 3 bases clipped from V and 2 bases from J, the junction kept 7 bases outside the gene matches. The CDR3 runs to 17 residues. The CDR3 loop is CASSMGTGVGGNQPQHF. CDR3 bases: TGTGCCAGTAGTATGGGGACAGGGGTAGGGGGCAATCAGCCCCAGCATTTT.

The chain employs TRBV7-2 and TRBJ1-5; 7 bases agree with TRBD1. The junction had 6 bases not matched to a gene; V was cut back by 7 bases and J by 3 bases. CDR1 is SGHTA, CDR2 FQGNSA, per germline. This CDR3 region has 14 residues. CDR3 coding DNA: TGTGCCAGCACCCCGACAGGGCACAATCAGCCCCAGCATTTT. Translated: CASTPTGHNQPQHF.

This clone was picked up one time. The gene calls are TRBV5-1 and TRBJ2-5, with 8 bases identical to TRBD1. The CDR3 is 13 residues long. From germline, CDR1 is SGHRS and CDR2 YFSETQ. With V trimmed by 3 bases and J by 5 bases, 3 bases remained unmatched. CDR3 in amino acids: CASSWQGAETQYF. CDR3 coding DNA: TGCGCCAGCAGCTGGCAGGGGGCTGAGACCCAGTACTTC.

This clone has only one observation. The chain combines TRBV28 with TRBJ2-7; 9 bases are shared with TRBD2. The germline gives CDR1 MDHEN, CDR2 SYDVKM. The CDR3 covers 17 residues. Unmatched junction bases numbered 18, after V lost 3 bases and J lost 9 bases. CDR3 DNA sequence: TGTGCCAGCAGTTTTTCGACTAGCGGTAGCTGGGTGTTAGGGCAGTACTTC. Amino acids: CASSFSTSGSWVLGQYF.

This CDR3 reads CASRGTLSSYEQYF. CDR3 nucleotides: TGTGCCAGCAGGGGGACATTGAGCTCCTACGAGCAGTACTTC. This chain joins TRBV6-1 and TRBJ2-7; TRBD1 might be the D (6 bases). There are 14 residues in the CDR3. In germline, CDR1 is MNHNS, CDR2 SASEGT. Deletions cut 6 bases from V and 0 bases from J, with 12 bases between.

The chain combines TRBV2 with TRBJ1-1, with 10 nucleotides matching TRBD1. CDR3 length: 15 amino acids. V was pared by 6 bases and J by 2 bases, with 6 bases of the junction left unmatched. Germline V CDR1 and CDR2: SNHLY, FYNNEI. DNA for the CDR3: TGTGCCAGCAGGTTGGACAGGGGGGGTAACACTGAAGCTTTCTTT. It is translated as CASRLDRGGNTEAFF.

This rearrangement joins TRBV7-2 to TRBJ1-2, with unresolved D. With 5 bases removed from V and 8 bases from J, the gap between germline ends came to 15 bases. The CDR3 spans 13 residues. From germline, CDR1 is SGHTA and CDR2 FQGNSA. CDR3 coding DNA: TGTGCCAGCAGCCTGATCAGGCAGGAAGGCTACACCTTC. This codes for CASSLIRQEGYTF.

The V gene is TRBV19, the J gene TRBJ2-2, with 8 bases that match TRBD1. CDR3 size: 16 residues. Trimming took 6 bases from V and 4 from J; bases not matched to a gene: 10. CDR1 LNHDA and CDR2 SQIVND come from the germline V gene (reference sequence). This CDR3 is CASRSTRDRGTGELFF. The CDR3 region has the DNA TGTGCCAGTAGATCAACTCGAGACAGGGGCACCGGGGAGCTGTTTTTT.

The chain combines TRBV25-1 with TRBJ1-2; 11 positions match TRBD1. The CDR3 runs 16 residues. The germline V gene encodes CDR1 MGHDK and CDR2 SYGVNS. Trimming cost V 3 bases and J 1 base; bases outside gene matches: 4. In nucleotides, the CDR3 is TGTGCCAGCAGTGAGGAGGACAGGGGGCTTAACTATGGCTACACCTTC. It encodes CASSEEDRGLNYGYTF.

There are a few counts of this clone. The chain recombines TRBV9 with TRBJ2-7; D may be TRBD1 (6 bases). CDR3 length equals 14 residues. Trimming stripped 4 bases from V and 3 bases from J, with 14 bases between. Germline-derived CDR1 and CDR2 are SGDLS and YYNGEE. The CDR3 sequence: CASSSRTDHYEQYF. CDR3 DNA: TGTGCCAGCAGCTCTCGGACAGATCACTACGAGCAGTACTTC.

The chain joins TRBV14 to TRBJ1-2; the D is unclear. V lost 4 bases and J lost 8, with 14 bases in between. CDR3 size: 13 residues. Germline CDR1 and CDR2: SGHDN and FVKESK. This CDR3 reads CASSLPRHEGYTF. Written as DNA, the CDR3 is TGTGCCAGCAGCCTTCCCCGCCACGAGGGCTACACCTTC.

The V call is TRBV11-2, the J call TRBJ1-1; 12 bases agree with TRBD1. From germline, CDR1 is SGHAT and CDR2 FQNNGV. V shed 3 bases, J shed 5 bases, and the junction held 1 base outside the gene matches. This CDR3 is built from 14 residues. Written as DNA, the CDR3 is TGTGCCAGCAGCTTGGGACAGGGGGCTACTGAAGCTTTCTTT. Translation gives CASSLGQGATEAFF.

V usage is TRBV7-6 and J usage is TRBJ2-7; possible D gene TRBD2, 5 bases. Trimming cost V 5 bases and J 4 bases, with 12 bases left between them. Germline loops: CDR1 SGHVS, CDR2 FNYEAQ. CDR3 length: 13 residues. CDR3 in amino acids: CASSPRGGYEQYF. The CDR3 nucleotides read TGTGCCAGCAGCCCCCGAGGCGGGTACGAGCAGTACTTC.

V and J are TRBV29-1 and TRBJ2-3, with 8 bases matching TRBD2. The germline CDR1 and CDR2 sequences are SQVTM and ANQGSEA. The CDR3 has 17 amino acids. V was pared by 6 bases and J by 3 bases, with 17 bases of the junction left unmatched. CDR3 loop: CSVGGARKALRTDTQYF. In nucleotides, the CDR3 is TGCAGCGTCGGGGGGGCTAGGAAAGCCCTGAGGACAGATACGCAGTATTTT.

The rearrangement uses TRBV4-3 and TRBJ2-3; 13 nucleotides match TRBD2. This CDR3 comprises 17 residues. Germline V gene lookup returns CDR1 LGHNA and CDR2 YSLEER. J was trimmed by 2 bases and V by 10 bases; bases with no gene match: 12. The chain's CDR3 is CATLGTSGESSTDTQYF. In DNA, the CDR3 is TGCGCCACCCTTGGGACTAGCGGGGAGTCATCCACAGATACGCAGTATTTT.

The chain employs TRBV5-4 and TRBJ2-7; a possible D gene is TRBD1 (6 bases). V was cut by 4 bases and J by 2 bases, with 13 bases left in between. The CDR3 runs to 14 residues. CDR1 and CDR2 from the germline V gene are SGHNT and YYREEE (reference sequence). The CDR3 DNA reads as TGTGCCAGCAGCATATGGACAGACGCCTACGAGCAGTACTTC. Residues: CASSIWTDAYEQYF. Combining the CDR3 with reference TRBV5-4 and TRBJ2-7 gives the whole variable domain ETGVTQSPTHLIKTRGQQVTLRCSSQSGHNTVSWYQQALGQGPQFIFQYYREEENGRGNFPPRFSGLQFPNYSSELNVNALELDDSALYLCASSIWTDAYEQYFGPGTRLTVT.

The CDR3 sequence: CASQLYRVDQPQHF. CDR3 nucleotides: TGTGCCAGCCAGCTTTACAGGGTCGATCAGCCCCAGCATTTT. The V call is TRBV2, the J call TRBJ1-5; D is possibly TRBD1 (6 bases). CDR3 size: 14 residues. Germline lookup yields CDR1 SNHLY and CDR2 FYNNEI. V gave up 8 bases and J gave up 5 bases, with 16 bases separating them.

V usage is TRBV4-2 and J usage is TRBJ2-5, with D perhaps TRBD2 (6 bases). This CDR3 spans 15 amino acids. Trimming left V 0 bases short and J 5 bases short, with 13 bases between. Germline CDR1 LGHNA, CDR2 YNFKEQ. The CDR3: CASSQEVQEGETQYF. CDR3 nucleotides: TGTGCCAGCAGCCAAGAAGTCCAGGAGGGGGAGACCCAGTACTTC.

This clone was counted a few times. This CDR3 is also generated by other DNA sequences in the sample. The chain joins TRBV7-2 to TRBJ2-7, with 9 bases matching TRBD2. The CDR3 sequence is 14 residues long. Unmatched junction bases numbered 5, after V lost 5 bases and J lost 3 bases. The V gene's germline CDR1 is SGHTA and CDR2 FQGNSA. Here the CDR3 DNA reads TGTGCCAGCAGCCTGACTAGCGGAGACTACGAGCAGTACTTC. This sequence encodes CASSLTSGDYEQYF. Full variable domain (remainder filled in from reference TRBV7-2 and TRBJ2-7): GAGVSQSPSNKVTEKGKDVELRCDPISGHTALYWYRQSLGQGLEFLIYFQGNSAPDKSGLPSDRFSAERTGGSVSTLTIQRTQQEDSAVYLCASSLTSGDYEQYFGPGTRLTVT.

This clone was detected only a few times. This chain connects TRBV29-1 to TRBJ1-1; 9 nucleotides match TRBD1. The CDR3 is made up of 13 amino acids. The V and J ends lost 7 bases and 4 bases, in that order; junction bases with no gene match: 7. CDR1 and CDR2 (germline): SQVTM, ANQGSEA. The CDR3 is CSGSGQGTTEAFF. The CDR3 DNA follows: TGCAGCGGTTCAGGACAGGGGACCACTGAAGCTTTCTTT.

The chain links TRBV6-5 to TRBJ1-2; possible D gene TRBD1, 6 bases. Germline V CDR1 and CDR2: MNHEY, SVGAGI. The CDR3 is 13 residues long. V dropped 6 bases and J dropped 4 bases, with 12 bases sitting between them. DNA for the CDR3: TGTGCCAGCAGACAGGGTCTTTCCTATGGCTACACCTTC. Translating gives CASRQGLSYGYTF.

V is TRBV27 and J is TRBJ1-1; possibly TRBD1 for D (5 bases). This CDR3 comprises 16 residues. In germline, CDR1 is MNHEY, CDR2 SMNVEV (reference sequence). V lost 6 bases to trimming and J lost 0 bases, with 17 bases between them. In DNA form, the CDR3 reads TGTGCCAGCAGCAAAACATGGGGCCGACTGAACACTGAAGCTTTCTTT. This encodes CASSKTWGRLNTEAFF.

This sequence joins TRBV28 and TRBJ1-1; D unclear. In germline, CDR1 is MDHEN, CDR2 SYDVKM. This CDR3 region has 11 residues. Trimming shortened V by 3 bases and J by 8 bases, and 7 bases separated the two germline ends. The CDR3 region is CASSLGGEAFF. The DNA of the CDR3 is TGTGCCAGCAGTTTGGGAGGGGAAGCTTTCTTT.